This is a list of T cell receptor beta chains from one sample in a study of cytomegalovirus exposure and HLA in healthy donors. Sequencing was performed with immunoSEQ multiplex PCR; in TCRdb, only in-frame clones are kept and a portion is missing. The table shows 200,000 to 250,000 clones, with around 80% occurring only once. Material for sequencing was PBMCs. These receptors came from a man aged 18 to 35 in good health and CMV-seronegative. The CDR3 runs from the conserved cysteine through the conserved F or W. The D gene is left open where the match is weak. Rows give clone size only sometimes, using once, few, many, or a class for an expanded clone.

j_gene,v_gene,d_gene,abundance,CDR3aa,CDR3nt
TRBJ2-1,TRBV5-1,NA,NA,CASSLWQGPNNEQFF,TGCGCCAGCAGCTTGTGGCAGGGGCCGAACAATGAGCAGTTCTTC
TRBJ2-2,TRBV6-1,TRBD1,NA,CASSPTGGYSGELFF,TGTGCCAGCAGTCCTACAGGGGGCTATTCCGGGGAGCTGTTTTTT
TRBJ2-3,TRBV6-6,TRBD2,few,CASSFERGRGDTQYF,TGTGCCAGCAGTTTCGAGCGGGGCCGAGGGGATACGCAGTATTTT
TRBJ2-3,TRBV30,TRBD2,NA,CAWSPLGERETDTQYF,TGTGCCTGGAGTCCTCTGGGCGAGCGGGAAACAGATACGCAGTATTTT
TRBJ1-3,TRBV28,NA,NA,CASSLASTGNTIYF,TGTGCCAGCAGTTTGGCTTCCACCGGAAACACCATATATTTT
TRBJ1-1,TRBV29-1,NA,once,CSVDRTDHTEAFF,TGCAGCGTTGACCGGACAGACCACACTGAAGCTTTCTTT
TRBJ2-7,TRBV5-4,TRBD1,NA,CASSLGRDRRYDEQYF,TGTGCCAGCAGCTTGGGCCGGGACAGGCGGTACGACGAGCAGTACTTC
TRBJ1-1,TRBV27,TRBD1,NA,CASSDRGLEAFF,TGTGCCAGCAGCGACAGGGGACTAGAAGCTTTCTTT
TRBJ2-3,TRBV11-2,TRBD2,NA,CASSFTSGGRDTQYF,TGTGCCAGCAGCTTCACTAGCGGGGGCAGGGATACGCAGTATTTT
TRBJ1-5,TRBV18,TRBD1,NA,CASSEQGSNQPQHF,TGTGCCAGCTCCGAACAGGGGAGCAATCAGCCCCAGCATTTT